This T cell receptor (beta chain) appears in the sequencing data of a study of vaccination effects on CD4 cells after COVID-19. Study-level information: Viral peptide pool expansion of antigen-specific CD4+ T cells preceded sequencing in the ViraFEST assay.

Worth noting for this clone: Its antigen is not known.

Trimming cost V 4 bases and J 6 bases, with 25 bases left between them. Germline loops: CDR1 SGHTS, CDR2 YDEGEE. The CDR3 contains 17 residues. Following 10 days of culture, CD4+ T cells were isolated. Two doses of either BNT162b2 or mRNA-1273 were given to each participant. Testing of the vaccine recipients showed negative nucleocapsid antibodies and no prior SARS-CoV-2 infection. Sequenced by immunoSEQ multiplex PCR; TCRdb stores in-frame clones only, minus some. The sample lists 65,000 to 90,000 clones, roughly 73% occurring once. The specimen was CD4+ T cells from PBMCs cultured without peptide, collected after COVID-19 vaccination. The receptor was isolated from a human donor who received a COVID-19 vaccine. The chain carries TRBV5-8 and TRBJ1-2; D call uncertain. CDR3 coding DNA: TGTGCCAGCAGCACTGCCCTAGCCGGGCCCTTTGGAGATGGCTACACCTTC. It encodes CASSTALAGPFGDGYTF.